Below are 25 T cell receptor beta chains sequenced from a single sample in a study of cytomegalovirus exposure and HLA in healthy donors. Profiling relied on immunoSEQ multiplex PCR, and the TCRdb table lists in-frame clones only, not all of them. The sample lists fewer than 90,000 clones, approximately 88% occurring once. The sequenced material came from PBMCs. These receptors all stem from a woman between 18 and 29 years old in good health and CMV-seropositive.

This clone was picked up one time. The genes are TRBV27 and TRBJ2-1, with 8 bases fitting TRBD2. V trimming: 2 bases; J trimming: 6 bases; junction bases outside the gene matches: 6. This CDR3 is 15 amino acids long. Looked up from germline, CDR1 is MNHEY and CDR2 is SMNVEV (reference sequence). The CDR3 region has the DNA TGTGCCAGCAGTTTAATCGGGGGGGGCTTCAATGAGCAGTTCTTC. Protein: CASSLIGGGFNEQFF.

CDR3 protein: CSGRQITDTQYF. CDR3 nucleotide sequence: TGCAGCGGAAGACAAATCACAGATACGCAGTATTTT. The rearrangement joins TRBV29-1 to TRBJ2-3; D uncertain. Germline V CDR1 and CDR2: SQVTM, ANQGSEA. V lost 7 bases and J lost 2, with 10 bases in between. The CDR3 totals 12 residues.

This clone was seen more than once but under ten times. The V call is TRBV7-8, the J call TRBJ2-2; TRBD1 matches 9 bases. This CDR3 has 15 residues. V shed 5 bases and J 5 bases; nucleotides not matched to a gene: 6. Germline V gives CDR1 SGHVS, CDR2 FQNEAQ. The CDR3 coding sequence is TGTGCCAGCAGCCCACAGGGGGCGATAACCGGGGAGCTGTTTTTT. Encoded protein: CASSPQGAITGELFF. Full variable domain (outside the CDR3, taken from reference TRBV7-8 and TRBJ2-2): GAGVSQSPRYKVAKRGQDVALRCDPISGHVSLFWYQQALGQGPEFLTYFQNEAQLDKSGLPSDRFFAERPEGSVSTLKIQRTQQEDSAVYLCASSPQGAITGELFFGEGSRLTVL.

The chain carries TRBV7-8 and TRBJ2-1; weak D call: TRBD1 (6 bases). With 5 bases removed from V and 7 bases from J, the gap between germline ends came to 15 bases. Germline-derived CDR1 and CDR2 are SGHVS and FQNEAQ. The CDR3 covers 14 residues. The CDR3 region is CASSPRTAGNEQFF. CDR3 DNA: TGTGCCAGCAGCCCCAGGACAGCCGGGAATGAGCAGTTCTTC. The full variable domain, rest sourced from reference TRBV7-8 and TRBJ2-1, is GAGVSQSPRYKVAKRGQDVALRCDPISGHVSLFWYQQALGQGPEFLTYFQNEAQLDKSGLPSDRFFAERPEGSVSTLKIQRTQQEDSAVYLCASSPRTAGNEQFFGPGTRLTVL.

This clone was picked up one time. This rearrangement joins TRBV7-2 to TRBJ2-7; 9 bases map to TRBD1. V shed 2 bases, J shed 4 bases, and the junction held 6 bases outside the gene matches. CDR1 is SGHTA, CDR2 FQGNSA, per germline. The CDR3 has 15 amino acids. CDR3 in amino acids: CASSLPTGGSYEQYF. The CDR3 coding sequence is TGTGCCAGCAGCTTACCCACAGGGGGCTCATACGAGCAGTACTTC.

The chain uses TRBV9 and TRBJ2-7; TRBD1 might be the D (6 bases). Germline CDR1 and CDR2: SGDLS and YYNGEE. The V end was cut by 3 bases, the J end by 2 bases, with 15 bases between. CDR3 size: 15 residues. The CDR3 region is CASSANDRSPYEQYF. Written as DNA, the CDR3 is TGTGCCAGCAGCGCGAATGACAGGTCCCCCTACGAGCAGTACTTC.

In its sample, this clone was seen once. With a much larger clone just one base away, this may be a read error. Additional DNA sequences in this sample encode the identical CDR3. The V and J genes are TRBV6-5 and TRBJ1-6, with 7 bases identical to TRBD1. The CDR3 sequence is 14 residues long. Germline CDR1 is MNHEY and CDR2 is SVGAGI. Losses at the gene ends were 2 bases for V and 6 bases for J; bases not matched to a gene: 1. The CDR3 DNA follows: TGTGCCAGCAGTTACAACAGGGGTAATTCACCCCTCCACTTT. This sequence encodes CASSYNRGNSPLHF.

As DNA, the CDR3 is TGTGCCAGCTCCGGGACCGACGGGGGGGCAGATACGCAGTATTTT. Translated: CASSGTDGGADTQYF. This chain uses TRBV18 with TRBJ2-3, with TRBD2 matching 8 bases. Per germline, CDR1 KGHSH and CDR2 LQKENI. This CDR3 has 15 amino acids. Trimming at V came to 6 bases and at J to 4 bases, leaving 9 bases not matched to a gene.

This clone has just one count. The chain is built from TRBV13 and TRBJ2-7; 11 nucleotides align to TRBD1. Germline CDR1 is PRHDT and CDR2 is FYEKMQ (reference sequence). Trimming at V came to 5 bases and at J to 4 bases, leaving 4 bases not matched to a gene. The CDR3 totals 14 residues. The CDR3 DNA reads TGTGCCAGCAGCAGCGGACAGGGGGCGTACGAGCAGTACTTC. As protein: CASSSGQGAYEQYF.

The J gene is TRBJ1-2, the V gene TRBV5-1; maybe TRBD1 (5 bases). This CDR3 contains 13 residues. V lost 1 base and J lost 8, with 12 bases in between. CDR1 and CDR2 from the germline V gene are SGHRS and YFSETQ. CDR3 nucleotide sequence: TGCGCCAGCAGCTTGTTTAGGGGTGGCGGCTACACCTTC. Encoded protein: CASSLFRGGGYTF. The variable domain in full, with the rest retrieved from reference TRBV5-1 and TRBJ1-2, is KAGVTQTPRYLIKTRGQQVTLSCSPISGHRSVSWYQQTPGQGLQFLFEYFSETQRNKGNFPGRFSGRQFSNSRSEMNVSTLELGDSALYLCASSLFRGGGYTFGSGTRLTVV.

The chain is built from TRBV9 and TRBJ2-6; no clear D. The germline CDR1 and CDR2 sequences are SGDLS and YYNGEE. The CDR3 has 16 residues. Trimming pared 0 bases from V and 0 bases from J, leaving 7 bases between. The CDR3 region is CASSVVPGSGANVLTF. The CDR3 DNA sequence: TGTGCCAGCAGCGTAGTTCCGGGCTCTGGGGCCAACGTCCTGACTTTC.

The chain employs TRBV10-1 and TRBJ2-7; tentative D call: TRBD2 (7 bases). Germline V lookup: CDR1 WNHNN, CDR2 SYGVQD (reference sequence). This CDR3 contains 13 residues. V was clipped by 4 bases and J by 6 bases, with 13 bases between them. Here the CDR3 reads CASSARGGAEQYF. DNA for the CDR3: TGCGCCAGCAGTGCGAGGGGGGGGGCCGAGCAGTACTTC.

This clone was observed a single time. V is TRBV28 and J is TRBJ2-1, with 8 bases identical to TRBD1. The CDR3 has 15 amino acids. The germline gives CDR1 MDHEN, CDR2 SYDVKM. Trimming cost V 4 bases and J 7 bases; bases outside gene matches: 9. The CDR3 is CASSSIQGARNEQFF. The CDR3 coding sequence is TGTGCCAGCAGTTCAATTCAGGGGGCTAGGAATGAGCAGTTCTTC.

This CDR3 reads CASGTSHGDSNQPQHF. The CDR3 DNA reads as TGCGCCAGCGGGACTTCTCACGGGGATAGCAATCAGCCCCAGCATTTT. The rearrangement links TRBV10-2 to TRBJ1-5, with a tentative D call TRBD1 (5 bases). V lost 8 bases and J lost 0, with 17 bases in between. CDR1 and CDR2 from the germline V gene are WSHSY and SAAADI. The CDR3 runs to 16 residues.

The chain is built from TRBV5-1 and TRBJ1-4; 8 bases fit TRBD1. The germline gives CDR1 SGHRS, CDR2 YFSETQ. This CDR3 is 14 amino acids long. V lost 2 bases, J lost 8 bases, and 5 bases stayed unmatched. The CDR3 spells CASSFGQGPEKLFF. The DNA for the CDR3 is TGCGCCAGCAGCTTTGGACAGGGTCCCGAAAAACTGTTTTTT.

This chain uses TRBV5-1 with TRBJ2-1; 11 bases map to TRBD2. CDR3 length: 19 residues. V dropped 1 base and J dropped 7; count of bases not matched to a gene: 16. Germline lookup yields CDR1 SGHRS and CDR2 YFSETQ. The CDR3 loop is CASSLYGETSGVWGNEQFF. The CDR3, as DNA: TGCGCCAGCAGCTTGTACGGCGAGACTAGCGGGGTCTGGGGGAATGAGCAGTTCTTC. Drawing the rest from reference TRBV5-1 and TRBJ2-1, the complete variable domain is KAGVTQTPRYLIKTRGQQVTLSCSPISGHRSVSWYQQTPGQGLQFLFEYFSETQRNKGNFPGRFSGRQFSNSRSEMNVSTLELGDSALYLCASSLYGETSGVWGNEQFFGPGTRLTVL.

This clone was observed a single time. The chain combines TRBV5-4 with TRBJ1-2; D call uncertain. Per germline, CDR1 SGHNT and CDR2 YYREEE (reference sequence). The germline V and J ends were trimmed by 3 bases and 6 bases, with 18 bases remaining between them. The CDR3 covers 15 residues. The CDR3, as DNA: TGTGCCAGCAGCTCTACTCGGGGTTTAATTAATGGCTACACCTTC. The encoded protein is CASSSTRGLINGYTF. Drawing the rest from reference TRBV5-4 and TRBJ1-2, the complete variable domain is ETGVTQSPTHLIKTRGQQVTLRCSSQSGHNTVSWYQQALGQGPQFIFQYYREEENGRGNFPPRFSGLQFPNYSSELNVNALELDDSALYLCASSSTRGLINGYTFGSGTRLTVV.

This chain links TRBV7-9 with TRBJ1-2, with D possibly being TRBD1 (6 bases). Germline loops: CDR1 SEHNR, CDR2 FQNEAQ (reference sequence). V lost 4 bases to trimming and J lost 9 bases, with 9 bases between them. The CDR3 runs 11 residues. The CDR3 loop reads CASSSRDSYTF. The CDR3 DNA reads as TGTGCCAGCAGCTCCCGGGACAGCTACACCTTC.

The genes are TRBV11-2 and TRBJ1-4; D ambiguous. V gave up 7 bases and J gave up 0 bases, with 9 bases separating them. The CDR3 runs to 14 residues. CDR1 is SGHAT, CDR2 FQNNGV, per germline. The CDR3 spells CASTQTTTNEKLFF. For the CDR3, the DNA is TGTGCCAGCACCCAGACAACAACTAATGAAAAACTGTTTTTT.

This chain links TRBV6-6 with TRBJ1-2, with 8 bases aligning to TRBD1. Germline CDR1 is MNHNY and CDR2 is SVGAGI (reference sequence). This CDR3 contains 14 residues. V shed 7 bases and J 1 base; nucleotides not matched to a gene: 5. The CDR3 DNA follows: TGTGCCAGCAACCAGGGGGCGAATAACTATGGCTACACCTTC. It specifies CASNQGANNYGYTF.

The chain employs TRBV5-1 and TRBJ2-5, with 7 bases identical to TRBD1. This CDR3 contains 16 residues. V lost 4 bases to trimming and J lost 5 bases; unmatched junction nucleotides: 14. Germline V gene data show CDR1 as SGHRS and CDR2 as YFSETQ. The CDR3 sequence: CASSKGTVRIQETQYF. The CDR3 DNA reads TGCGCCAGCAGCAAGGGGACAGTGAGGATCCAGGAGACCCAGTACTTC.

This sequence joins TRBV5-1 and TRBJ2-2, with a weak D call TRBD2 (6 bases). CDR1 and CDR2 from the germline V gene are SGHRS and YFSETQ. The CDR3 has 17 residues. Deletions cut 4 bases from V and 6 bases from J, with 22 bases between. CDR3 DNA sequence: TGCGCCAGCAGCCGGGGGTCAGACAGTAGGGCCCCCGGGGAGCTGTTTTTT. It translates to CASSRGSDSRAPGELFF.

The chain couples TRBV7-2 to TRBJ2-7; 7 bases line up with TRBD1. The CDR3 length is 15 residues. Trimming cost V 6 bases and J 2 bases; bases outside gene matches: 10. Per the germline V gene, CDR1 is SGHTA and CDR2 is FQGNSA. DNA for the CDR3: TGTGCCAGCAGGGATTCGGGACAGATACCCTACGAGCAGTACTTC. Translating gives CASRDSGQIPYEQYF.

V and J are TRBV10-2 and TRBJ2-1; unclear D gene. Germline CDR1 and CDR2: WSHSY and SAAADI. The ends were cut back, 2 bases at V and 7 bases at J, with 15 bases in the middle. The CDR3 is 15 residues long. The CDR3, as DNA: TGCGCCAGCAGTGAGGTAAAGGCGGTTATGAATGAGCAGTTCTTC. It yields the protein CASSEVKAVMNEQFF.

The genes are TRBV7-2 and TRBJ2-5; 7 positions agree with TRBD1. Germline values: CDR1 SGHTA, CDR2 FQGNSA. The CDR3 spans 14 residues. The trim removed 0 bases at V and 2 bases at J, leaving 0 bases unmatched. This CDR3 is CASSLAGQQETQYF. The CDR3, as DNA: TGTGCCAGCAGCTTAGCGGGACAGCAAGAGACCCAGTACTTC.